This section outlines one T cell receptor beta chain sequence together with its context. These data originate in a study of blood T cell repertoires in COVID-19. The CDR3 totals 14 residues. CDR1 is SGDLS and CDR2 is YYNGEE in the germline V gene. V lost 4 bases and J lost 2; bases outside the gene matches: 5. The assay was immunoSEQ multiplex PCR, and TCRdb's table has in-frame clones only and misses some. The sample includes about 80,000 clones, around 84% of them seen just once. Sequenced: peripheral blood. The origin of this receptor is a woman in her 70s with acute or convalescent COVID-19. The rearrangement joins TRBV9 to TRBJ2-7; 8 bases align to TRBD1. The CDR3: CASSIGQGAYEQYF. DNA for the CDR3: TGTGCCAGCAGCATCGGACAGGGAGCCTACGAGCAGTACTTC.